The 13 T cell receptor beta chains reported below all come from one sample, sequenced in a study of PD-L1 blockade in urothelial cancer. TCRdb's copy holds only in-frame clones and misses some; the assay was immunoSEQ multiplex PCR. The sample lists 30,000 or so clones, nearly 90% occurring once. Time point described: peripheral blood 6 weeks after treatment start. This specimen was PBMCs, taken around atezolizumab (anti-PD-L1) treatment. These TCRs come from a man older than 75 with urothelial cancer.

On this clone: This sequence may be a read error, since a much larger clone differs from it by one base. This chain connects TRBV19 to TRBJ2-2; 10 nucleotides match TRBD1. V trimming: 7 bases; J trimming: 6 bases; junction bases outside the gene matches: 5. In germline, CDR1 is LNHDA, CDR2 SQIVND (reference sequence). This CDR3 comprises 14 residues. The CDR3 protein is CASNGQGVAGELFF. The CDR3 nucleotides read TGTGCCAGTAACGGACAGGGGGTGGCCGGGGAGCTGTTTTTT.

The genes are TRBV7-6 and TRBJ2-7; 13 bases fit TRBD2. The V gene end was trimmed by 4 bases and the J gene end by 5 bases; junction bases not matched to a gene: 11. Germline CDR1 is SGHVS and CDR2 is FNYEAQ. The CDR3 sequence is 17 residues long. The CDR3 region has the DNA TGTGCCAGCAGCTCGCCCGCTACTAGCGGGAGGGTCCACGAGCAGTACTTC. Translation gives CASSSPATSGRVHEQYF.

This clone showed up just a few times. The chain carries TRBV11-2 and TRBJ1-1; D is perhaps TRBD1 (6 bases). The germline V and J ends were trimmed by 5 bases and 3 bases, with 10 bases remaining between them. CDR3 size: 13 residues. Germline CDR1 is SGHAT and CDR2 is FQNNGV. The CDR3 here is CASSPRTDTEAFF. The CDR3 bases are TGTGCCAGCAGCCCCCGGACAGACACTGAAGCTTTCTTT.

The chain couples TRBV9 to TRBJ2-7; 8 bases align to TRBD1. V was clipped by 2 bases and J by 4 bases; unmatched bases: 5. The CDR3 is 14 amino acids. The germline gives CDR1 SGDLS, CDR2 YYNGEE. In nucleotides, the CDR3 is TGTGCCAGCAGCGTGGACAGGGTAGGGTACGAGCAGTACTTC. Translation: CASSVDRVGYEQYF. Looking up the rest from reference TRBV9 and TRBJ2-7 gives the full variable domain: DSGVTQTPKHLITATGQRVTLRCSPRSGDLSVYWYQQSLDQGLQFLIQYYNGEERAKGNILERFSAQQFPDLHSELNLSSLELGDSALYFCASSVDRVGYEQYFGPGTRLTVT.

The rearrangement joins TRBV28 to TRBJ1-4; D not resolved. Per germline, CDR1 MDHEN and CDR2 SYDVKM. The CDR3 is 13 amino acids. V was pared by 4 bases and J by 8 bases, with 11 bases between. The CDR3 region is CASSSGYTEKLFF. CDR3 coding DNA: TGTGCCAGCAGTTCGGGGTATACCGAAAAACTGTTTTTT.

The chain has TRBV28 and TRBJ2-1; D remains ambiguous. The germline V gene has CDR1 MDHEN and CDR2 SYDVKM. V shed 7 bases and J shed 3 bases, with 13 bases lying between them. This CDR3 spans 14 amino acids. The chain's CDR3 is CASKPSKNYNEQFF. The CDR3 DNA follows: TGTGCCAGCAAACCGAGCAAGAACTACAATGAGCAGTTCTTC.

This chain uses TRBV28 with TRBJ1-3; the match to TRBD1 covers 9 bases. The germline CDR1 and CDR2 sequences are MDHEN and SYDVKM. V lost 5 bases and J lost 6; bases outside the gene matches: 11. The CDR3 totals 16 residues. The CDR3 DNA reads TGTGCCAGCAGTATGAACGGACAGGGGTTCTTAAACACCATATATTTT. Translating gives CASSMNGQGFLNTIYF.

The chain employs TRBV5-4 and TRBJ2-3; 7 bases are shared with TRBD2. CDR1 and CDR2 (germline): SGHNT, YYREEE (reference sequence). Unmatched junction bases numbered 8, after V lost 4 bases and J lost 0 bases. This CDR3 region has 16 residues. The CDR3 spells CASSPGGGISTDTQYF. Written as DNA, the CDR3 is TGTGCCAGCAGCCCTGGCGGGGGAATTAGCACAGATACGCAGTATTTT.

This clone counts as medium-sized (0.01 to 0.1%). The chain carries TRBV14 and TRBJ2-1; the match to TRBD2 covers 11 bases. J was trimmed by 9 bases and V by 1 base; bases with no gene match: 5. In germline, CDR1 is SGHDN, CDR2 FVKESK. The CDR3 loop spans 15 amino acids. In DNA form, the CDR3 reads TGTGCCAGCAGCCAAGCGTCTAGCGGGAGGAGTGAGCAGTTCTTC. Translated: CASSQASSGRSEQFF.

This clone appeared once. This chain joins TRBV11-2 and TRBJ2-1, with 7 bases identical to TRBD1. CDR1 and CDR2 (germline): SGHAT, FQNNGV. CDR3 length equals 15 residues. V shed 4 bases and J 7 bases; nucleotides not matched to a gene: 10. The CDR3 nucleotides read TGTGCCAGCAGCTATCTTCGACAGGGCGGGAATGAGCAGTTCTTC. It encodes CASSYLRQGGNEQFF.

The V gene is TRBV29-1, the J gene TRBJ2-3; TRBD1 matches 7 bases. The CDR3 consists of 12 residues. Germline trimming cut 7 bases from V and 3 bases from J; bases unmatched to any gene: 4. CDR1 is SQVTM and CDR2 is ANQGSEA in the germline V gene. The CDR3 bases are TGCAGCGGGCTACAGGGGACAGATACGCAGTATTTT. Residues: CSGLQGTDTQYF.

V and J are TRBV27 and TRBJ2-2; 10 bases fit TRBD1. The CDR3 length is 15 residues. The germline gives CDR1 MNHEY, CDR2 SMNVEV (reference sequence). V was clipped by 5 bases and J by 9 bases; unmatched bases: 9. CDR3 coding DNA: TGTGCCAGCAGTCCCGGGACAGGGGAATTGCGGGAGCTGTTTTTT. It yields the protein CASSPGTGELRELFF.

This rearrangement joins TRBV29-1 to TRBJ2-1; D gene uncertain. CDR3 size: 14 residues. In germline, CDR1 is SQVTM, CDR2 ANQGSEA. The germline V and J ends were trimmed by 4 bases and 0 bases, with 10 bases remaining between them. The CDR3 DNA sequence: TGCAGCGTTGTTCCCCCCTCCTCCTACAATGAGCAGTTCTTC. Translating gives CSVVPPSSYNEQFF.